A selection of T cell receptor beta chains follows, all from one sample in a study of relationships among human T cell subsets. TCRdb re-called the multiplex PCR reads through MiXCR, storing one row per CDR3 protein. The table has thousands of distinct CDR3 sequences, around 52% seen once. The sequenced material came from memory T cells sorted from blood. The receptors come from a man aged 35 to 55 in good health. Each CDR3 is given with its conserved first and last residue. Each record gives: D gene, V gene, clone size, J gene, CDR3 DNA, CDR3 protein. A D gene is named only where the DNA matches it firmly. Size is stated for part of the rows, as once, few or many counts, or as a class when the clone is expanded.

-	TRBV4-1	-	TRBJ1-5	TGCGCCAGCAGCCAAGCGTGGGGAATCGGACAGCCCCAGCATTTT	CASSQAWGIGQPQHF
-	TRBV6-5	-	TRBJ2-1	TGTGCCAGCAGGAAGAGTTCCTACAATGAGCAGTTCTTC	CASRKSSYNEQFF
-	TRBV30	-	TRBJ1-1	TGTGCCTGGAGGGGGACATCAGGGACTGAAGCTTTCTTT	CAWRGTSGTEAFF
-	TRBV4-2	-	TRBJ2-7	TGTGCCAGCAGCCAAGAACCGGGGTGGGAGCAGTACTTC	CASSQEPGWEQYF
-	TRBV28	few	TRBJ1-2	TGTGCCAGCAGTTTCAGGGGACAAGGAGGGGATGGCTACACCTTC	CASSFRGQGGDGYTF
-	TRBV10-3	-	TRBJ2-3	TGTGCCATCAGCCTTACAGGGAAGGGCACAGATACGCAGTATTTT	CAISLTGKGTDTQYF
TRBD1	TRBV7-6	once	TRBJ2-3	TGTGCCAGCACCCCAGGGGGTGGCACAGATACGCAGTATTTT	CASTPGGGTDTQYF
-	TRBV12-3/TRBV12-4	-	TRBJ1-1	TGTGCCAGCAGTTTAGCGGGGGGGAATGAAGCTTTCTTT	CASSLAGGNEAFF
-	TRBV20-1	-	TRBJ1-1	TGCAGTCGCCCCTCCAGGGGAAACACTGAAGCTTTCTTT	CSRPSRGNTEAFF
-	TRBV11-2	-	TRBJ2-3	TGTGCCAGCAGCTTCGAAGGTAGCGGCACAGATACGCAGTATTTT	CASSFEGSGTDTQYF
-	TRBV6-6	few	TRBJ1-5	TGTGCCAGCACCAAAGGGAATAGCAATCAGCCCCAGCATTTT	CASTKGNSNQPQHF
TRBD2	TRBV7-8	few	TRBJ2-7	TGTGCCAGCAGCTTAGAAGGCGGGGGCTACGAGCAGTACTTC	CASSLEGGGYEQYF
-	TRBV4-2	-	TRBJ2-7	TGTGCCAGCAGGGGCCCGGGGCAGGCCTACGAGCAGTACTTC	CASRGPGQAYEQYF
-	TRBV28	-	TRBJ1-2	TGTGCCAGCAGTTATGGCAGGGGTGGCTACACCTTC	CASSYGRGGYTF
-	TRBV28	few	TRBJ2-7	TGTGCCAGCAGTTTATCTCTCTACGAGCAGTACTTC	CASSLSLYEQYF
-	TRBV6-6	few	TRBJ1-1	TGTGCCAGCAGTCGACAGAGGAACACTGAAGCTTTCTTT	CASSRQRNTEAFF
-	TRBV6-6	-	TRBJ2-7	TGTGCCAGCAGTTACACGGACAACAGGGCCTACGAGCAGTACTTC	CASSYTDNRAYEQYF
-	TRBV10-3	-	TRBJ2-7	TGTGCCATCAGTTTGGACAGTTACTACGAGCAGTACTTC	CAISLDSYYEQYF
-	TRBV10-3	-	TRBJ2-7	TGTGCCACCCGAGGGGCGACTGGCTCCTACGAGCAGTACTTC	CATRGATGSYEQYF
-	TRBV11-1	-	TRBJ1-1	TGTGCCAGCAGCCCCATGGGACCCCGAGAGACTGAAGCTTTCTTT	CASSPMGPRETEAFF
-	TRBV7-6	-	TRBJ2-7	TGTGCCAGCAGCTTAGCAGCTGGACCCTACGAGCAGTACTTC	CASSLAAGPYEQYF
TRBD1	TRBV29-1	-	TRBJ2-7	TGCAGCGTTTTCACAGGGGGCCACGGGCAGTACTTC	CSVFTGGHGQYF
TRBD1	TRBV14	-	TRBJ2-4	TGTGCCAGCAGTTCCGGGACAGTACCCAACATTCAGTACTTC	CASSSGTVPNIQYF
-	TRBV27	-	TRBJ2-3	TGTGCCACCAAGCGGGTGCGCACAGATACGCAGTATTTT	CATKRVRTDTQYF
-	TRBV11-2	few	TRBJ2-1	TGTGCCAGCAGCTCCATGGCCCAGTTGTTGCAGTTCTTC	CASSSMAQLLQFF
-	TRBV28	-	TRBJ1-1	TGTGCCAGCAGTTGGTTAACTGAAGCTTTCTTT	CASSWLTEAFF
-	TRBV4-1	-	TRBJ1-2	TGCGCCAGCAGCCAAATAGGGAACTATGGCTACACCTTC	CASSQIGNYGYTF
-	TRBV5-1	once	TRBJ2-7	TGCGCCAGCAGCCCTAGGCCCGAAGGGGAAGGCTACGAGCAGTACTTC	CASSPRPEGEGYEQYF
TRBD2	TRBV29-1	-	TRBJ2-2	TGCAGCGTTCTGCGGGAGCCTGCCGGGGAGCTGTTTTTT	CSVLREPAGELFF
TRBD1	TRBV5-1	-	TRBJ1-1	TGCGCCAGCAGCTGGGACAGGGGGACCAGGGCTGAAGCTTTCTTT	CASSWDRGTRAEAFF
TRBD1	TRBV28	-	TRBJ2-5	TGTGCCAGCAGGTACAGGGGGTACGAGACCCAGTACTTC	CASRYRGYETQYF
-	TRBV5-5	-	TRBJ2-6	TGTGCCAGCACCACGTCGGGGGCCAACGTCCTGACTTTC	CASTTSGANVLTF
TRBD1	TRBV11-2	-	TRBJ1-1	TGTGCCAGCAGCCCCAGGGGGGGGTCAAACACTGAAGCTTTCTTT	CASSPRGGSNTEAFF
TRBD2	TRBV7-8	-	TRBJ2-3	TGTGCCAGCACCAAGACTAGCGGGAGTGCAGATACGCAGTATTTT	CASTKTSGSADTQYF
TRBD2	TRBV20-1	-	TRBJ2-2	TGCAGTGCTTATAGCGGGGCGAACACCGGGGAGCTGTTTTTT	CSAYSGANTGELFF
-	TRBV3-1	-	TRBJ2-7	TGTGCCAGCAGCCAAGACCGCACAGGAACCTACGAGCAGTACTTC	CASSQDRTGTYEQYF
-	TRBV5-1	once	TRBJ2-2	TGCGCCAGCAGCTTGGACAGCCCGAACACCGGGGAGCTGTTTTTT	CASSLDSPNTGELFF